This T cell receptor (beta chain) comes out of a study of CD8+ T cells in alopecia areata. Looked up from germline, CDR1 is GTSNPN and CDR2 is SVGIG (reference sequence). The CDR3 length is 13 residues. Trimming shortened V by 5 bases and J by 3 bases, and 13 bases separated the two germline ends. RNA was isolated and reverse transcribed to cDNA, the sequencing template. Sequenced by immunoSEQ multiplex PCR; TCRdb stores in-frame clones only, minus some. The sample lists 150,000 to 200,000 clones; around three fifths were seen once. Described treatment: oral pan-JAK inhibitor, 5-10 mg twice daily. As regards this clone: Its antigen is unidentified.

Whole-study results and caveats: Resident alphabeta T-cell populations of normal skin are likewise subject to sequencing in scalp samples. Compared with normal scalp, lesional scalp had higher clonality and more expanded CD8+ clones. Scalp clonality, together with expanded CD8+ clones among the top 100, fell significantly with tofacitinib. In blood and scalp, many expanded lesional clones persisted during tofacitinib.

This receptor was obtained from a human donor with alopecia areata. The chain is built from TRBV30 and TRBJ1-1; no clear D gene. The sequencing used CD4+ T cells sorted from blood, collected between weeks 49 and 50, from a patient treated with tofacitinib. DNA of the CDR3: TGTGCCTGGTGTCTCTCGAGGGACACTGAAGCTTTCTTT. This codes for CAWCLSRDTEAFF. The full variable domain, its missing parts supplied by reference TRBV30 and TRBJ1-1, is SQTIHQWPATLVQPVGSPLSLECTVEGTSNPNLYWYRQAAGRGLQLLFYSVGIGQISSEVPQNLSASRPQDRQFILSSKKLLLSDSGFYLCAWCLSRDTEAFFGQGTRLTVV.